The 16 T cell receptor beta chains in this list originate from one sample, sequenced in a study of blood T cell repertoires in COVID-19. Produced via immunoSEQ multiplex PCR; TCRdb's table is partial and in-frame only. The profile shows 250,000 to 300,000 clones, around four fifths of them singletons. Source material: peripheral blood. The source of these receptors is a man between 60 and 70 years old who had recovered from COVID-19.

This rearrangement joins TRBV19 to TRBJ1-1; the match to TRBD1 covers 8 bases. Germline V gene data show CDR1 as LNHDA and CDR2 as SQIVND (reference sequence). This CDR3 spans 16 amino acids. Germline trimming cut 6 bases from V and 7 bases from J; bases unmatched to any gene: 16. CDR3 sequence: CASRRTGKGLGFEAFF. CDR3 bases: TGTGCCAGTAGACGGACAGGGAAGGGCTTAGGCTTTGAAGCTTTCTTT.

In this sample, this clone turned up once. The V and J genes are TRBV7-8 and TRBJ2-3; 9 bases agree with TRBD1. Germline V lookup: CDR1 SGHVS, CDR2 FQNEAQ. V dropped 5 bases and J dropped 4; count of bases not matched to a gene: 7. CDR3 length equals 15 residues. The CDR3 loop is CASSQWDREADTQYF. DNA for the CDR3: TGTGCCAGCAGCCAGTGGGACAGGGAGGCAGATACGCAGTATTTT.

This clone was recorded once. The chain carries TRBV19 and TRBJ1-5, with a weak D call TRBD1 (5 bases). Trimming removed 7 bases at V and 0 bases at J, with 13 bases between. The CDR3 runs 15 residues. CDR1 and CDR2 from the germline V gene are LNHDA and SQIVND (reference sequence). CDR3 DNA: TGTGCCAGTATAGGGGCCCCCATTAGCAATCAGCCCCAGCATTTT. It is translated as CASIGAPISNQPQHF.

V is TRBV21-1 and J is TRBJ1-2; the table names TRBD1, a call not compared with the DNA. TRBV21-1 is tagged as a pseudogene. This CDR3 has 14 residues. The CDR3 DNA sequence: TGTGCCACTCCCGGACAGGGGGTCGACTATGGCTACACCTTC. Translation: CATPGQGVDYGYTF.

The chain couples TRBV19 to TRBJ1-2; 7 bases map to TRBD1. There are 13 residues in the CDR3. CDR1 is LNHDA and CDR2 is SQIVND in the germline V gene (reference sequence). With 6 bases clipped from V and 4 bases from J, the junction kept 5 bases outside the gene matches. The CDR3 region is CASSEGGIYGYTF. CDR3 bases: TGTGCCAGTAGCGAAGGGGGCATCTATGGCTACACCTTC.

This clone showed up just a few times. The junction departs from germline at one end; a sequencing error may be responsible. The chain couples TRBV6-6 to TRBJ2-7; 8 nucleotides align to TRBD2. Germline loops: CDR1 MNHNY, CDR2 SVGAGI (reference sequence). CDR3 length: 14 amino acids. CDR3 amino acids: CASSYSGTSYEQYF. In nucleotides, the CDR3 is TGTGCCAGCAGCTACTCCGGGACTAGCTACGAGCAGTACTTC.

The chain is built from TRBV5-6 and TRBJ2-7; 15 positions match TRBD2. The germline gives CDR1 SGHDT, CDR2 YYEEEE. After removal of 1 base from V and 0 bases from J, the junction contained 8 bases not matched to a gene. This CDR3 has 19 amino acids. CDR3 DNA sequence: TGTGCCAGCAGCTTGTCAAGGGGACTAGCGGGAGGATTCTCCTACGAGCAGTACTTC. Translating it yields CASSLSRGLAGGFSYEQYF.

The chain recombines TRBV5-1 with TRBJ1-1; the match to TRBD1 covers 8 bases. The germline CDR1 and CDR2 sequences are SGHRS and YFSETQ. J was trimmed by 4 bases and V by 7 bases; bases with no gene match: 15. The CDR3 extends over 16 amino acids. The CDR3 bases are TGCGCCAGCCAAAAGGCAGGGGGCTTGTTAGGCACTGAAGCTTTCTTT. As protein: CASQKAGGLLGTEAFF.

The chain joins TRBV24-1 to TRBJ2-2; 10 positions match TRBD1. The germline CDR1 and CDR2 sequences are KGHDR and SFDVKD. V was pared by 0 bases and J by 7 bases, with 10 bases of the junction left unmatched. The CDR3 spans 18 residues. The CDR3: CATSDLQGTGVVDGELFF. The CDR3, as DNA: TGTGCCACCAGTGATTTGCAGGGGACAGGGGTCGTGGACGGGGAGCTGTTTTTT.

This sequence joins TRBV28 and TRBJ2-3; 7 nucleotides line up with TRBD1. Germline V gene data show CDR1 as MDHEN and CDR2 as SYDVKM. The length of the CDR3 is 15 residues. Trimming removed 6 bases from V and 2 bases from J; junction bases left unmatched: 8. CDR3 DNA sequence: TGTGCCAGCAGAGAGACAGGGAAAAACACAGATACGCAGTATTTT. It codes for CASRETGKNTDTQYF. Looking up the rest from reference TRBV28 and TRBJ2-3 gives the full variable domain: DVKVTQSSRYLVKRTGEKVFLECVQDMDHENMFWYRQDPGLGLRLIYFSYDVKMKEKGDIPEGYSVSREKKERFSLILESASTNQTSMYLCASRETGKNTDTQYFGPGTRLTVL.

The J gene is TRBJ2-3, the V gene TRBV11-3; tentative D call: TRBD1 (5 bases). The CDR3 length is 11 residues. V was pared by 5 bases and J by 8 bases, with 8 bases between. Germline V gene data show CDR1 as SGHNT and CDR2 as YENEEA. The CDR3 loop is CASSQGSTQYF. As DNA, the CDR3 is TGTGCCAGCAGCCAGGGTTCTACGCAGTATTTT.

The table lists this clone with a few counts. The gene calls are TRBV6-4 and TRBJ2-1, with a weak D call TRBD2 (5 bases). The CDR3 has 16 amino acids. V was cut by 0 bases and J by 5 bases, with 14 bases left in between. CDR1 is MRHNA, CDR2 SNTAGT, per germline. CDR3 amino acids: CASSDSGDAGHNEQFF. The CDR3 DNA reads as TGTGCCAGCAGTGACTCTGGAGACGCGGGTCACAATGAGCAGTTCTTC.

The chain combines TRBV5-1 with TRBJ2-2; possibly TRBD1 for D (5 bases). This CDR3 has 15 amino acids. Trimming cost V 4 bases and J 5 bases, with 15 bases left between them. Germline V CDR1 and CDR2: SGHRS, YFSETQ. CDR3 bases: TGCGCCAGCAGCGTCCGACAGATAGAAACCGGGGAGCTGTTTTTT. Amino acid sequence: CASSVRQIETGELFF. The variable domain in full, completed from reference TRBV5-1 and TRBJ2-2, reads KAGVTQTPRYLIKTRGQQVTLSCSPISGHRSVSWYQQTPGQGLQFLFEYFSETQRNKGNFPGRFSGRQFSNSRSEMNVSTLELGDSALYLCASSVRQIETGELFFGEGSRLTVL.

The gene calls are TRBV10-3 and TRBJ2-7, with 7 bases fitting TRBD2. The CDR3 totals 11 residues. V was pared by 9 bases and J by 2 bases, with 1 base of the junction left unmatched. CDR1 is ENHRY, CDR2 SYGVKD, per germline. CDR3 sequence: CAMGGAYEQYF. DNA for the CDR3: TGTGCCATGGGAGGGGCCTACGAGCAGTACTTC.

This clone occurred many times. Other DNA sequences in this sample translate to the same CDR3. The rearrangement uses TRBV6-5 and TRBJ1-6, with TRBD1 as a possible D gene (6 bases). V was trimmed by 6 bases and J by 5 bases, leaving 14 bases between them. The CDR3 consists of 15 residues. Looked up from germline, CDR1 is MNHEY and CDR2 is SVGAGI. Here the CDR3 reads CASRPGTSNNSPLHF. The CDR3 coding sequence is TGTGCCAGCAGACCCGGGACATCGAATAATTCACCCCTCCACTTT.

This clone appeared a few times. Mismatch with germline at one junction end may stem from a read error. The chain joins TRBV3-1 (or the pseudogene TRBV3-2) to TRBJ1-6, with D perhaps TRBD1 (6 bases). This CDR3 region has 11 residues. CDR1 LGHDT and CDR2 YNNKEL come from the germline V gene (reference sequence). CDR3 in DNA: TGTGCCAGCAGCCAAGTAGACAGGATTGCCTTT. Its protein product is CASSQVDRIAF.